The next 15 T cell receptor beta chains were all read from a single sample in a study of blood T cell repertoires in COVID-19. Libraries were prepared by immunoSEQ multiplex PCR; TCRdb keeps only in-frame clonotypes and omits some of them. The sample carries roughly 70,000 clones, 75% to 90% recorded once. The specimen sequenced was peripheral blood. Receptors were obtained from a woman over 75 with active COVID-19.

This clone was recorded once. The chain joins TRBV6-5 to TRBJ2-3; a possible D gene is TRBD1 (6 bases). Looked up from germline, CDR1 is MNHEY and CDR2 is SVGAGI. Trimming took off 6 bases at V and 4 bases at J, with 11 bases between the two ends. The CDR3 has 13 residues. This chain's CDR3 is CASRGAGADTQYF. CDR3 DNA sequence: TGTGCCAGCAGAGGGGCAGGGGCAGATACGCAGTATTTT.

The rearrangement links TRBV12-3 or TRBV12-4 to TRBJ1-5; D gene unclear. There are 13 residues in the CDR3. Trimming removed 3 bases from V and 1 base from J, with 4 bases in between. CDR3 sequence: CASSFESNQPQHF. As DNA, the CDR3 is TGTGCCAGCAGTTTCGAGAGCAATCAGCCCCAGCATTTT.

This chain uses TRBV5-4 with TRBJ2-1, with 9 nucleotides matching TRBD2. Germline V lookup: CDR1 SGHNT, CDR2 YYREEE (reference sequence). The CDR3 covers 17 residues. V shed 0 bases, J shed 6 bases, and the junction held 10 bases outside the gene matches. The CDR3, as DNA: TGTGCCAGCAGCTTGGAGGCGGGAGGGTCGAAAGTCAATGAGCAGTTCTTC. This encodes CASSLEAGGSKVNEQFF.

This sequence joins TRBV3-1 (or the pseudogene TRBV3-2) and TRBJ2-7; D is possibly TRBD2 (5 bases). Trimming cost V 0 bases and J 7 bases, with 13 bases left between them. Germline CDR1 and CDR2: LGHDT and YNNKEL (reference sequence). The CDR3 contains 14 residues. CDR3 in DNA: TGTGCCAGCAGCCAAGATTCTCCCTCGGGGGAGCAGTACTTC. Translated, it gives CASSQDSPSGEQYF.

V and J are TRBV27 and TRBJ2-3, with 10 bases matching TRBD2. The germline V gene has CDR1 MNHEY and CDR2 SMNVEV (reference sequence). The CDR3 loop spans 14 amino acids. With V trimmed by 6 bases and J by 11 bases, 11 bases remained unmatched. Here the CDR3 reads CASRASGSSMVQYF. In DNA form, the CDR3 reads TGTGCCAGCAGGGCTAGCGGGAGTAGCATGGTGCAGTATTTT.

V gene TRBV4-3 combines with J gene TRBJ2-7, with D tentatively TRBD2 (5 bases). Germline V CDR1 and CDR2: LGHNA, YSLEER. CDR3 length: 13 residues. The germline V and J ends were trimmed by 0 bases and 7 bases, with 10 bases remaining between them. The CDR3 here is CASSQDRGWEQYF. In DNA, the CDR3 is TGCGCCAGCAGCCAAGATAGAGGGTGGGAGCAGTACTTC.

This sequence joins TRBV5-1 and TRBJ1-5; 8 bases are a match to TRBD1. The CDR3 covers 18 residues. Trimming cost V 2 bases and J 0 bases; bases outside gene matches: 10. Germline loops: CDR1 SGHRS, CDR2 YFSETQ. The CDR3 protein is CASSFKQGGSYSNQPQHF. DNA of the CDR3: TGCGCCAGCAGCTTTAAACAGGGGGGGTCGTATAGCAATCAGCCCCAGCATTTT.

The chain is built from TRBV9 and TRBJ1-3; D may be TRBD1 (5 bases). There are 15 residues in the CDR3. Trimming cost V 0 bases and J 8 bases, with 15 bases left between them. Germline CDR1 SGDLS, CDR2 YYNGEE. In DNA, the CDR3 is TGTGCCAGCAGCGTAGAGGGCGGGGGGTTGGACACCATATATTTT. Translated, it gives CASSVEGGGLDTIYF.

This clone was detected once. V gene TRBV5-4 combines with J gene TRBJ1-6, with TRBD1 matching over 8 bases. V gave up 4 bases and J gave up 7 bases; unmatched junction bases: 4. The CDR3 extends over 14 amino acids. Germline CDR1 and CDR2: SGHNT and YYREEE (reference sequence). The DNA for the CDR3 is TGTGCCAGCAGCGAGGACAGGGAGAATTCACCCCTCCACTTT. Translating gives CASSEDRENSPLHF.

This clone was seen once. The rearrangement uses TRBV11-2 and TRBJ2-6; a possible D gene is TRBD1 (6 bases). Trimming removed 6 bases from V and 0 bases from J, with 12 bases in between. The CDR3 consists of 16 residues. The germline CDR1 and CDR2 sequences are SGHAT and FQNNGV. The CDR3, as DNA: TGTGCCAGCAGGAATCACAGGGCCTCTGGGGCCAACGTCCTGACTTTC. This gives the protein CASRNHRASGANVLTF.

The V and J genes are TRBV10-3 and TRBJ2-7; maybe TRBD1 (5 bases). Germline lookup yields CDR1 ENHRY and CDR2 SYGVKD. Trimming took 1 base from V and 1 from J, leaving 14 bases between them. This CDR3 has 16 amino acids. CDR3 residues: CAISEWGRIKSYEQYF. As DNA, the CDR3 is TGTGCCATCAGTGAGTGGGGCAGAATAAAATCCTACGAGCAGTACTTC.

CDR3: CSASAGGYEQYF. DNA of the CDR3: TGCAGTGCTAGTGCAGGGGGCTACGAGCAGTACTTC. The chain recombines TRBV20-1 with TRBJ2-7; 7 bases agree with TRBD1. This CDR3 has 12 amino acids. Germline V gene data show CDR1 as DFQATT and CDR2 as SNEGSKA (reference sequence). V was clipped by 3 bases and J by 3 bases; unmatched bases: 2.

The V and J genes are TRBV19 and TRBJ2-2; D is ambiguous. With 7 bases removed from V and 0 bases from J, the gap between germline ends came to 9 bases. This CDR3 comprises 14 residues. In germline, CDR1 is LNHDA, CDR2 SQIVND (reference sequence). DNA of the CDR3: TGTGCCAGTACTCTCTTCGCGAACACCGGGGAGCTGTTTTTT. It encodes CASTLFANTGELFF.

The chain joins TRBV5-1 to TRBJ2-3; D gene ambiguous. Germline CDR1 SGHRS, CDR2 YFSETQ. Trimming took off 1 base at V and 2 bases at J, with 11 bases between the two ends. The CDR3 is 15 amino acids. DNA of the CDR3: TGCGCCAGCAGCTTGAGTCAGGCCCTCACAGATACGCAGTATTTT. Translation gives CASSLSQALTDTQYF.

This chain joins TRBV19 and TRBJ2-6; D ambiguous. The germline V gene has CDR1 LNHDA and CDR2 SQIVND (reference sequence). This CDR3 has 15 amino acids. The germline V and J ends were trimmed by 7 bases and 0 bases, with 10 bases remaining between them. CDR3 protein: CASTRQNSGANVLTF. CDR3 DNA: TGTGCCAGTACCCGCCAGAACTCTGGGGCCAACGTCCTGACTTTC.